One TCR beta chain is described in this entry. Its antigen specificity is not known. The sample holds no much larger clone one base away, and base qualities are not on file. As encoded in the germline V gene (reference sequence), CDR1 is MNHEY while CDR2 is SMNVEV. The CDR3 numbers 15 residues from cysteine through phenylalanine. Here the CDR3 DNA is all that survives: 45 bases in frame from base 1. Compared with germline, V lacks 6 bases and J lacks 2 bases; bases without a gene match: 6. This entry comes from a study of blood T cells in healthy people across ages (dated by TCRdb to the mid-2010s). Describing the broader study: In model experiments, template switching captured roughly one uniquely barcoded TCR beta cDNA molecule for every two T cells. To track age-related changes in TCR beta repertoire diversity, the study relied on deep sequencing normalized with unique cDNA molecular identifiers. Donors were grouped into four age groups: young (average about 15 years), middle-aged (roughly 37), aged (roughly 62) and long-lived (less than 85). Donors of different ages were randomly distributed across sequencing lanes to avoid experimental bias. Two additional independent replicas of 1 million unique cDNA reads from the same blood draw were analyzed for two donors (one aged 18 to 29 and one aged 80 or older).

Study-wide findings and limitations: Estimates of total diversity based on one million sequenced T cells were considered lower bounds and underestimates. Donor CMV infection status was unknown, potentially confounding age-related changes in expanded clonotypes. As age increased, observed TCR beta diversity per million T cells dropped in a roughly linear way, and a significant reduction was already evident by age about 36. The long-lived group showed more naive CD4+ T cells, fewer expanded clones and increased TCR diversity than the aged group, suggesting age selection. Since profiling was done on bulk unsorted PBMCs, naive and antigen-experienced compartments could not be conclusively compared. A strong correlation was found between observed TCR beta diversity and the percentage of naive T cells measured by flow cytometry.

Systemically healthy Caucasian individuals from Russia, approximately 39 in total and aged about 6 to 95 years, were included as donors. Roughly 10 milliliters of peripheral blood were collected from each donor into EDTA-treated Vacutainer tubes. Ficoll-Paque density-gradient centrifugation was used to isolate PBMCs, with at least 6 million obtained per sample. Total RNA was extracted from PBMCs with Trizol reagent, with at least 6 micrograms obtained per sample. For every donor, flow cytometry on a PBMC aliquot measured the percentage of naive CD45RAhigh/CD27high T cells. Library preparation was by 5' RACE. The listed sequencing device is Illumina HiSeq 2500. A second PCR of about 7 to 12 cycles was run with a J-beta primer mix and a sample-barcoded 5' primer. Each TCR beta cDNA molecule received a unique molecular identifier from a template-switch 5' adaptor carrying 12 random nucleotides. Each sample yielded at least 2.5 million CDR3-containing paired-end reads. First-strand cDNA synthesis was performed from all RNA using the Mint cDNA synthesis kit, with priming by a TRBC-specific oligonucleotide. After uracil-DNA glycosylase treatment, a first 18-cycle PCR used universal primers M1SS and BC2_uni_R on all cDNA. The paper's processing steps were these. For normalization, 1 million high-quality reads, each with a distinct molecular identifier, were randomly selected from each sample. Instead of being binned into consensus sequences, reads with shared molecular identifiers were discarded. CDR3 identification, clonotype clustering and error correction used MiTCR with a Q25 quality threshold and the strictest error-elimination algorithm. A nonparametric unseen species model with Euler transformation was used to estimate a lower bound on total TCR beta diversity. TCRdb took the public reads, trimmed them with fastp at Q25, ran MiXCR for clone calling and kept in-frame beta chains. Rows are combined by CDR3 protein, so each entry shows the most common genes and DNA. For this entry, the V and J calls and clone size follow TCRdb and not the study's own pipeline. The sample has some 710,000 distinct CDR3 sequences on record, around 50% of them singletons. The ten most abundant clones make up 15% to 20% of the sample.

The sequencing input was blood. The chain couples TRBV27 to TRBJ2-2, with 7 bases aligning to TRBD2. The TCR originated in a man at least 80 years old in good health. This receptor carries the CDR3 CASRRSGVNTGELFF. The DNA sequence follows: TGTGCCAGCAGACGAAGCGGGGTCAACACCGGGGAGCTGTTTTTT.